This TCR beta chain was sequenced in a study of blood T cell repertoires in COVID-19. Participants were aged roughly 18 to 100 years from approximately 23 US areas. Cohorts were assigned according to the clinical history that participants reported. Data came from immunoSEQ multiplex PCR; TCRdb stores just in-frame clones and leaves some out. The sample contains 400,000 to 500,000 clones, about 88% of which appear only once. This clonotype was obtained from a woman aged 18-29 years who had been exposed to COVID-19. The specimen sequenced was PBMCs or T cells enriched from blood (not recorded which).

The CDR3 spells CASSSPLGGEGSGNTIYF. The CDR3 DNA follows: TGTGCCAGCAGTTCCCCGCTGGGTGGGGAGGGGTCTGGAAACACCATATATTTT. The chain joins TRBV28 to TRBJ1-3, with TRBD1 as a possible D gene (5 bases). Trimming removed 4 bases at V and 1 base at J, with 20 bases between. The CDR3 covers 18 residues. Germline V gives CDR1 MDHEN, CDR2 SYDVKM.